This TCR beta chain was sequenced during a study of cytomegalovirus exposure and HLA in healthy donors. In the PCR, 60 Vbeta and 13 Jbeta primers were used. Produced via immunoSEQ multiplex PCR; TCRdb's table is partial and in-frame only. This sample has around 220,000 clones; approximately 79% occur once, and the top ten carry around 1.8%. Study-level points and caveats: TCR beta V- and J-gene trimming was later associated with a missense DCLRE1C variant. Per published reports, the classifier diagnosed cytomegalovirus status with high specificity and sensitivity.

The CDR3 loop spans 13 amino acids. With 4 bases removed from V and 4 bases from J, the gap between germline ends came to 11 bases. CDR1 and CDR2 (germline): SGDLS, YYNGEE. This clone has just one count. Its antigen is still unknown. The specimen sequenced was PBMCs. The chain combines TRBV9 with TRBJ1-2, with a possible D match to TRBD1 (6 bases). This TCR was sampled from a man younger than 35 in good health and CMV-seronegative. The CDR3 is CASSTTGTYGYTF. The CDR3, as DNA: TGTGCCAGCAGCACAACAGGGACCTATGGCTACACCTTC.